Below, 22 T cell receptor beta chains from the same sample are listed, as sequenced in a study of Ad26.COV2.S vaccination and SARS-CoV-2 variants. Treatment of the sample: around 19 received Ad26.COV2.S at low or high dose, single or two shots; 5 received placebo; per-sample allocation not given. At day 63 after the first vaccine or placebo injection, samples were drawn. Libraries were prepared by immunoSEQ multiplex PCR; TCRdb keeps only in-frame clonotypes and omits some of them. The sample lists hundreds of thousands of clones; about 87% were seen once. Sequencing was performed on peripheral blood, taken in a trial of Ad26.COV2.S vaccine versus placebo. These receptors all come from a person between 18 and 65 years old who received the Ad26.COV2.S COVID-19 vaccine or a placebo.

The gene calls are TRBV5-4 and TRBJ2-1; unclear D gene. The CDR3 covers 14 residues. The V end was cut by 4 bases, the J end by 8 bases, with 16 bases between. Germline loops: CDR1 SGHNT, CDR2 YYREEE (reference sequence). The CDR3 DNA reads TGTGCCAGCAGCCCCGGCGGAAGGAAGGATGAGCAGTTCTTC. Its protein is CASSPGGRKDEQFF. The full variable domain, completed using reference TRBV5-4 and TRBJ2-1, is ETGVTQSPTHLIKTRGQQVTLRCSSQSGHNTVSWYQQALGQGPQFIFQYYREEENGRGNFPPRFSGLQFPNYSSELNVNALELDDSALYLCASSPGGRKDEQFFGPGTRLTVL.

The count of this clone is one. The chain joins TRBV30 to TRBJ1-3, with a possible D match to TRBD1 (6 bases). The CDR3 runs 14 residues. Germline-derived CDR1 and CDR2 are GTSNPN and SVGIG (reference sequence). V gave up 6 bases and J gave up 4 bases, with 16 bases separating them. The CDR3 sequence is CACNPGQSGNTIYF. The CDR3 nucleotides read TGTGCCTGCAATCCGGGACAATCCGGAAACACCATATATTTT.

The rearrangement uses TRBV3-1 (or the pseudogene TRBV3-2) and TRBJ2-4; D remains ambiguous. Germline V gives CDR1 LGHDT, CDR2 YNNKEL (reference sequence). The V end lost 1 base, the J end lost 7 bases, and 14 bases lay between the germline ends. The CDR3 covers 15 residues. CDR3 amino acids: CASSQGPPGLNIQYF. CDR3 DNA sequence: TGTGCCAGCAGCCAAGGGCCTCCGGGCCTCAACATTCAGTACTTC.

Concerning this clone: One junction end disagrees with the germline gene, perhaps due to a read error. Other nucleotide sequences from this sample produce the same CDR3. The rearrangement uses TRBV7-9 and TRBJ2-5, with D tentatively TRBD2 (5 bases). CDR1 is SEHNR, CDR2 FQNEAQ, per germline (reference sequence). CDR3 length equals 13 residues. CDR3 region: CASSLALGETQYF. The CDR3 DNA reads as TGTGCCAGTAGCTTAGCGTTAGGAGAGACCCAGTACTTC.

This clone was recorded only once. V is TRBV28 and J is TRBJ1-2; D may be TRBD1 (6 bases). The germline CDR1 and CDR2 sequences are MDHEN and SYDVKM. Between the trimmed V and J ends, which lost 6 bases and 3 bases, there was a span of 14 bases. CDR3 size: 14 residues. CDR3 sequence: CASSAGARDYGYTF. The CDR3 DNA reads as TGTGCCAGCAGCGCGGGGGCCCGGGACTATGGCTACACCTTC.

V usage is TRBV30 and J usage is TRBJ2-2; 13 nucleotides agree with TRBD2. Germline V gives CDR1 GTSNPN, CDR2 SVGIG (reference sequence). This CDR3 comprises 17 residues. Germline trimming cut 4 bases from V and 7 bases from J; bases unmatched to any gene: 12. The CDR3 sequence: CAWIKSGTSGVVGELFF. As DNA, the CDR3 is TGTGCCTGGATCAAGTCCGGGACTAGCGGGGTCGTCGGGGAGCTGTTTTTT.

The CDR3 is CASSLGLAGGSYNEQFF. As DNA, the CDR3 is TGTGCCAGCAGCCTCGGACTAGCGGGGGGCTCCTACAATGAGCAGTTCTTC. The chain couples TRBV3-1 (or the pseudogene TRBV3-2) to TRBJ2-1; 14 bases fit TRBD2. This CDR3 is built from 17 residues. The germline V gene has CDR1 LGHDT and CDR2 YNNKEL (reference sequence). V shed 4 bases and J 0 bases; nucleotides not matched to a gene: 2.

This clone has a single count. The chain uses TRBV30 and TRBJ1-1; TRBD1 matches at 8 bases. Looked up from germline, CDR1 is GTSNPN and CDR2 is SVGIG (reference sequence). V was pared by 7 bases and J by 3 bases, with 10 bases of the junction left unmatched. The length of the CDR3 is 14 residues. The CDR3, as DNA: TGTGCCTTATGGACAGGGCTATCCGACACTGAAGCTTTCTTT. As protein: CALWTGLSDTEAFF.

V is TRBV19 and J is TRBJ2-7; D perhaps matches TRBD2 (5 bases). V lost 5 bases and J 2 bases, leaving 16 bases between the germline ends. Germline V gene data show CDR1 as LNHDA and CDR2 as SQIVND (reference sequence). The CDR3 loop spans 15 amino acids. The CDR3 region has the DNA TGTGCCAGTAGTCCGACCTTCGGGATACCCTACGAGCAGTACTTC. This translates into CASSPTFGIPYEQYF.

This clone was detected only a few times. The J gene is TRBJ2-4, the V gene TRBV7-3; perhaps TRBD2 as D (6 bases). This CDR3 region has 15 residues. CDR1 is SGHTA and CDR2 is FQGTGA in the germline V gene. Trimming removed 2 bases from V and 1 base from J, with 9 bases in between. The CDR3 spells CASSLSGSAKNIQYF. In DNA form, the CDR3 reads TGTGCCAGCAGCTTATCCGGGAGCGCCAAAAACATTCAGTACTTC.

J is TRBJ1-2 and V is TRBV7-9; 8 positions match TRBD1. The CDR3 contains 14 residues. V gave up 5 bases and J gave up 3 bases; unmatched junction bases: 5. In germline, CDR1 is SEHNR, CDR2 FQNEAQ (reference sequence). The CDR3 spells CASSRLTGDYGYTF. The CDR3 DNA is TGTGCCAGCAGCAGGCTGACAGGGGACTATGGCTACACCTTC. The whole variable domain, remainder taken from reference TRBV7-9 and TRBJ1-2, is DTGVSQNPRHKITKRGQNVTFRCDPISEHNRLYWYRQTLGQGPEFLTYFQNEAQLEKSRLLSDRFSAERPKGSFSTLEIQRTEQGDSAMYLCASSRLTGDYGYTFGSGTRLTVV.

The chain is built from TRBV29-1 and TRBJ1-2; unclear D gene. The CDR3 loop spans 11 amino acids. The V end lost 7 bases, the J end lost 4 bases, and 10 bases lay between the germline ends. Germline V gene lookup returns CDR1 SQVTM and CDR2 ANQGSEA. CDR3 loop: CSAGSSYGYTF. CDR3 nucleotide sequence: TGCAGCGCTGGTTCCAGCTATGGCTACACCTTC.

This chain links TRBV4-3 with TRBJ2-7; 7 positions match TRBD2. The CDR3 consists of 15 residues. Germline CDR1 LGHNA, CDR2 YSLEER. V was clipped by 0 bases and J by 4 bases; unmatched bases: 6. As DNA, the CDR3 is TGCGCCAGCAGCCAAGATAAAGCTAGCGGATACGAGCAGTACTTC. It yields the protein CASSQDKASGYEQYF.

The CDR3 sequence is CASSFRQSNEKLFF. The CDR3 DNA reads TGTGCCAGCAGTTTCAGACAGTCTAATGAAAAACTGTTTTTT. The chain couples TRBV28 to TRBJ1-4; possible D gene TRBD1, 5 bases. The V gene's germline CDR1 is MDHEN and CDR2 SYDVKM. Trimming took off 3 bases at V and 3 bases at J, with 8 bases between the two ends. The CDR3 extends over 14 amino acids.

The chain couples TRBV30 to TRBJ1-2; a weak D match, TRBD1 (5 bases). The V gene lost 4 bases and the J gene lost 4 bases, with 13 bases spanning the gap. Germline V lookup: CDR1 GTSNPN, CDR2 SVGIG (reference sequence). CDR3 length: 13 amino acids. CDR3 DNA sequence: TGTGCCTGGATTGGGGGGTTTGGCTATGGCTACACCTTC. This gives the protein CAWIGGFGYGYTF. The full variable domain, with the rest looked up from reference TRBV30 and TRBJ1-2, is SQTIHQWPATLVQPVGSPLSLECTVEGTSNPNLYWYRQAAGRGLQLLFYSVGIGQISSEVPQNLSASRPQDRQFILSSKKLLLSDSGFYLCAWIGGFGYGYTFGSGTRLTVV.

Only one count was recorded for this clone. The genes are TRBV14 and TRBJ2-1, with 9 bases identical to TRBD1. With V trimmed by 4 bases and J by 15 bases, 7 bases remained unmatched. CDR3 length: 12 residues. Per the germline V gene, CDR1 is SGHDN and CDR2 is FVKESK. Here the CDR3 DNA reads TGTGCCAGCAGCCTGGGACAGGGAATTTCGTTCTTC. Its protein is CASSLGQGISFF.

The chain couples TRBV12-3 or TRBV12-4 to TRBJ1-1; D unclear. The CDR3 is 12 amino acids. V was cut by 1 base and J by 0 bases, with 0 bases left in between. Here the CDR3 DNA reads TGTGCCAGCAGTTTAGTGAACACTGAAGCTTTCTTT. Translation: CASSLVNTEAFF.

The chain joins TRBV7-6 to TRBJ2-1; TRBD2 aligns across 10 bases. Losses at the gene ends were 1 base for V and 5 bases for J; bases not matched to a gene: 2. The germline V gene has CDR1 SGHVS and CDR2 FNYEAQ. The CDR3 is 15 residues long. CDR3 region: CASSLVGLANNEQFF. In DNA form, the CDR3 reads TGTGCCAGCAGCTTAGTGGGACTAGCGAACAATGAGCAGTTCTTC.

This clone was detected once. This sequence joins TRBV6-5 and TRBJ2-5, with 8 bases matching TRBD1. CDR3 length: 16 amino acids. The V segment lost 0 bases and the J segment 2 bases; nucleotides outside the gene matches: 5. Per the germline V gene, CDR1 is MNHEY and CDR2 is SVGAGI. CDR3 in amino acids: CASSYSGQGRQETQYF. The CDR3 DNA reads TGTGCCAGCAGTTACTCTGGACAGGGTAGGCAAGAGACCCAGTACTTC.

This clone has a handful of counts. The V gene is TRBV3-1 (or the pseudogene TRBV3-2), the J gene TRBJ2-1, with D unclear. V was trimmed by 0 bases and J by 10 bases, leaving 7 bases between them. Germline V gene sequence: CDR1 LGHDT, CDR2 YNNKEL (reference sequence). CDR3 length: 12 amino acids. Here the CDR3 reads CASSQDVGEQFF. The CDR3 DNA reads TGTGCCAGCAGCCAAGATGTCGGCGAGCAGTTCTTC.

The chain couples TRBV30 to TRBJ2-3; TRBD2 matches 9 bases. Germline-derived CDR1 and CDR2 are GTSNPN and SVGIG (reference sequence). This CDR3 comprises 15 residues. Trimming removed 2 bases from V and 11 bases from J; junction bases left unmatched: 14. The CDR3 coding sequence is TGTGCCTGGAGTCTGTCGGTACTAGCGGGTACTATGCAGTATTTT. It specifies CAWSLSVLAGTMQYF.

On this clone itself: A much larger clone lies a single base off, so this may be a read error. V usage is TRBV6-2 or TRBV6-3 and J usage is TRBJ2-7, with D uncertain. The V and J ends lost 5 bases and 3 bases respectively, with 5 bases between them. The CDR3 is made up of 11 amino acids. From germline, CDR1 is MNHEY and CDR2 SVGEGT. The CDR3 here is CASSNSYEQYF. In nucleotides, the CDR3 is TGTGCCAGCAGTAACAGCTACGAGCAGTACTTC.